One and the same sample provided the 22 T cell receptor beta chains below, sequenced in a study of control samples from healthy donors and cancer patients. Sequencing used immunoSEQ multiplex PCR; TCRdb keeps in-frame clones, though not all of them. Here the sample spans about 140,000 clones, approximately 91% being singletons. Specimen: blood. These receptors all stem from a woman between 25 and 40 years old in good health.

This CDR3 reads CASSVGTGRYEQYF. The CDR3 DNA reads as TGTGCCAGCAGCGTGGGGACTGGGCGCTACGAGCAGTACTTC. This chain joins TRBV9 and TRBJ2-7; a weak D match, TRBD2 (6 bases). The CDR3 contains 14 residues. Germline CDR1 reads SGDLS; CDR2 reads YYNGEE. Deletions cut 2 bases from V and 3 bases from J, with 12 bases between.

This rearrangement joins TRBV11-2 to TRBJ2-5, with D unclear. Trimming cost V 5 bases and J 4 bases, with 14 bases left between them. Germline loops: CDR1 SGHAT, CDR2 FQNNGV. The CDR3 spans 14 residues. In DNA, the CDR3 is TGTGCCAGCAGCCCACTTCGGCGGCTAGAGACCCAGTACTTC. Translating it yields CASSPLRRLETQYF.

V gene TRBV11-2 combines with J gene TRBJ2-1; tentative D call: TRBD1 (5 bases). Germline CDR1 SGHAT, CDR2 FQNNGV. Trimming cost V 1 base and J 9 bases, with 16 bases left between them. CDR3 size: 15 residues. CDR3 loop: CASSLGPGMGGEQFF. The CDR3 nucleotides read TGTGCCAGCAGCTTAGGTCCAGGGATGGGTGGTGAGCAGTTCTTC.

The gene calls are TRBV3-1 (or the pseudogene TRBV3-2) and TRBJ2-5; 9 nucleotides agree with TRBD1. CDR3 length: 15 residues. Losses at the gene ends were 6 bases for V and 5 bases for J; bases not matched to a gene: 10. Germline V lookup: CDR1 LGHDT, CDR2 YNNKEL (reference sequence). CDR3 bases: TGTGCCAGCAGGGGACCGGGACAGGGTATGGAGACCCAGTACTTC. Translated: CASRGPGQGMETQYF.

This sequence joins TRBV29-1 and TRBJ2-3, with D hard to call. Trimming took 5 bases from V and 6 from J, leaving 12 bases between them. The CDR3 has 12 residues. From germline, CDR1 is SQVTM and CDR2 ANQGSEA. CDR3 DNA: TGCAGCGTTATACGTTCTGGGGATACGCAGTATTTT. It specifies CSVIRSGDTQYF.

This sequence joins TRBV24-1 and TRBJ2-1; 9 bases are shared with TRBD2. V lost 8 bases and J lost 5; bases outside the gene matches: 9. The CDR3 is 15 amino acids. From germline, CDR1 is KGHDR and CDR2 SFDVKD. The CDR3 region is CATNRGLAGNNEQFF. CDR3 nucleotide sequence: TGTGCCACCAACCGGGGGCTAGCGGGAAACAATGAGCAGTTCTTC.

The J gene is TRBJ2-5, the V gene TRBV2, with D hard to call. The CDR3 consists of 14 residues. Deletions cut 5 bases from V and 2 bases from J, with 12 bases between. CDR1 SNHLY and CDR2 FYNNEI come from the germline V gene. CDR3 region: CASSSGRLQETQYF. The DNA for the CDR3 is TGTGCCAGCAGTTCAGGACGGCTTCAAGAGACCCAGTACTTC.

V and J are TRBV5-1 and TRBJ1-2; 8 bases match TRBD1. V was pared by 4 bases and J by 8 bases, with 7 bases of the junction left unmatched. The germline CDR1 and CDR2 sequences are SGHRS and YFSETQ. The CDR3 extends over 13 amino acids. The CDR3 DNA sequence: TGCGCCAGCAGCAGGGACAGGTCTTGGGGCTACACCTTC. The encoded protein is CASSRDRSWGYTF.

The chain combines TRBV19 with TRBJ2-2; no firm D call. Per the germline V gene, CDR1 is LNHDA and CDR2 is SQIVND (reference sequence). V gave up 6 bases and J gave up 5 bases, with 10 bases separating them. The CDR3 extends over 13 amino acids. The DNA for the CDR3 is TGTGCCAGTAGGACCGGGCAAACCGGGGAGCTGTTTTTT. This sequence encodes CASRTGQTGELFF.

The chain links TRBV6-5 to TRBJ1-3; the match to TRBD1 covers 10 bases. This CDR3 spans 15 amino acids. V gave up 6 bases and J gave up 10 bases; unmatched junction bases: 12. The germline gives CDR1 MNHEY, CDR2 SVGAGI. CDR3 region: CASSETGGGYRTIYF. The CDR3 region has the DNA TGTGCCAGCAGCGAGACAGGGGGCGGCTACAGGACCATATATTTT.

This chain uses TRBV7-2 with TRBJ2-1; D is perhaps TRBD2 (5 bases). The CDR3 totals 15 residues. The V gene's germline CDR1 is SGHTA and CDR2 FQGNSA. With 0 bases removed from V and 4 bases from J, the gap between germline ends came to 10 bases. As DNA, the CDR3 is TGTGCCAGCAGCTTAGCCGGAGCGGCTTACAATGAGCAGTTCTTC. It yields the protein CASSLAGAAYNEQFF.

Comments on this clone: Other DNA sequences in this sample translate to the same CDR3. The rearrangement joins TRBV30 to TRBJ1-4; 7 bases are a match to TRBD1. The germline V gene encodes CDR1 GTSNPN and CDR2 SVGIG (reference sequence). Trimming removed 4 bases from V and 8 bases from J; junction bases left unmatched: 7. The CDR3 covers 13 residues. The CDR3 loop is CAWNRGTGEKLFF. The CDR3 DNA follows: TGTGCCTGGAACAGGGGCACTGGGGAAAAACTGTTTTTT.

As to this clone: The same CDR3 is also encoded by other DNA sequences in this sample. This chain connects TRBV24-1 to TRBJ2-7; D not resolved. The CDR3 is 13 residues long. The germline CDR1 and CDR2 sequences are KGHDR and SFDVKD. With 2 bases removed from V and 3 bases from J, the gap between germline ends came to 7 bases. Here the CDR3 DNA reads TGTGCCACCAGTGATTCCGGGTTCTACGAGCAGTACTTC. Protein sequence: CATSDSGFYEQYF.

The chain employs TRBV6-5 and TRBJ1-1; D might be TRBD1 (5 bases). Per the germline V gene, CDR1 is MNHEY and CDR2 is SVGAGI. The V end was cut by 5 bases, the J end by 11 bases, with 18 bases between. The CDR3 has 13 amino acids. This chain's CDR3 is CASSRGSEGAAFF. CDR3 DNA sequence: TGTGCCAGCAGTAGGGGCAGTGAGGGTGCGGCTTTCTTT.

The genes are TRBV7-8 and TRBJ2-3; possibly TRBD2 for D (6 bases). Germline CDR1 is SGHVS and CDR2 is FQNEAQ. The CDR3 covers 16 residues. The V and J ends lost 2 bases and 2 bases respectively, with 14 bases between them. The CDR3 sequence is CASSLPGTFTTDTQYF. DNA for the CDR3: TGTGCCAGCAGCTTACCGGGGACTTTTACCACAGATACGCAGTATTTT.

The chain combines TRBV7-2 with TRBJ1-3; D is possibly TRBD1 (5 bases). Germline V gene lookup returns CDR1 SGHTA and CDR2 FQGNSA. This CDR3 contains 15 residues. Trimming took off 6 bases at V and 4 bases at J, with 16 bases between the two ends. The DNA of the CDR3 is TGTGCCAGCAGTTTAATAGACAGAGCCGGAAACACCATATATTTT. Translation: CASSLIDRAGNTIYF.

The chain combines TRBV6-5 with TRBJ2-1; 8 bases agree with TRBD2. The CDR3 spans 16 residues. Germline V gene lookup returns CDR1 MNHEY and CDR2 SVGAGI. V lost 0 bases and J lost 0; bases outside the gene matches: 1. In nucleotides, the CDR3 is TGTGCCAGCAGTTACTCCGGGACTAGCTCCTACAATGAGCAGTTCTTC. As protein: CASSYSGTSSYNEQFF.

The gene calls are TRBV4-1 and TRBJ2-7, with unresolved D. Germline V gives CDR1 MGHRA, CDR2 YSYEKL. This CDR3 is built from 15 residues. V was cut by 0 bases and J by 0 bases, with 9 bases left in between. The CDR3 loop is CASSQDWLGSYEQYF. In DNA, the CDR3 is TGCGCCAGCAGCCAAGATTGGCTAGGCTCCTACGAGCAGTACTTC.

CDR3 sequence reads: CASSEWTGGNGYTF. DNA of the CDR3: TGTGCCAGCAGTGAATGGACAGGGGGCAATGGCTACACCTTC. The chain is built from TRBV25-1 and TRBJ1-2; 11 bases agree with TRBD1. V lost 1 base, J lost 6 bases, and 1 base stayed unmatched. The length of the CDR3 is 14 residues. CDR1 is MGHDK and CDR2 is SYGVNS in the germline V gene.

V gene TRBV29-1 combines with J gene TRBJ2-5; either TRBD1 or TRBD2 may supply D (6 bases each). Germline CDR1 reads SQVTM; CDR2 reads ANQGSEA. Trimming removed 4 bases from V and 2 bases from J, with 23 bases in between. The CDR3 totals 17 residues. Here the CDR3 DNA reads TGCAGCGTTGCGGACCCAAGATGGGGGGCTGTACAAGAGACCCAGTACTTC. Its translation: CSVADPRWGAVQETQYF.

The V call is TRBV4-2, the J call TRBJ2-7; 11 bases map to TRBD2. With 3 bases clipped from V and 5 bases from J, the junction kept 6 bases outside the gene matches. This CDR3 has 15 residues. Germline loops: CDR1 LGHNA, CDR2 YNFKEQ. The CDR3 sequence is CASSQLAGGPDEQYF. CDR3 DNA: TGTGCCAGCAGCCAGTTAGCGGGAGGGCCGGACGAGCAGTACTTC.

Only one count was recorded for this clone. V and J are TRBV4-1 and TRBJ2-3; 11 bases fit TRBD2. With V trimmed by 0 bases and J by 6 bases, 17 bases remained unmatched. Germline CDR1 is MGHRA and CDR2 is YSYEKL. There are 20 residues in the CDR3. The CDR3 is CASSQERELDLAGGSDTQYF. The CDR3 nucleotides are TGCGCCAGCAGCCAAGAGAGGGAACTTGATCTAGCGGGAGGATCCGATACGCAGTATTTT.